Reported below is one T cell receptor (beta chain). Source study methods: Reference gene primer amplification yielded estimated nucleated cell counts. The table came from immunoSEQ multiplex PCR; TCRdb's copy has only in-frame clones and leaves some out. V, J and clone size are those of that table, while D and trimming were read from the DNA. The sample lists about 94,000 clones, roughly 80% seen once, with roughly 6.3% in the top ten. Germline CDR1 reads KGHSH; CDR2 reads LQKENI. CDR3 length: 15 amino acids. V gave up 3 bases and J gave up 1 base; unmatched junction bases: 6. This record comes from a study of blood T cell repertoires in COVID-19. Study summary: Acute and convalescent COVID-19 samples came from the United States, Italy and Spain. PBMCs, B-cell-depleted T cells, or T cells provided the cDNA or gDNA that made up the material.

Sequenced sample: peripheral blood. The V call is TRBV18, the J call TRBJ2-7; TRBD1 aligns across 7 bases. This receptor was obtained from a man aged 60 to 75 with acute or convalescent COVID-19. CDR3 DNA: TGTGCCAGCTCACCGTCCGGGACAGAATCCTACGAGCAGTACTTC. Translated: CASSPSGTESYEQYF.